This TCR beta chain was documented in a study of OX40 agonist ivuxolimab in advanced cancers. Turning to the study itself: The study enrolled dose-escalation patients with hepatocellular carcinoma, melanoma, renal cell or head and neck cancer. A male proportion of 82.7% was recorded, with mean age approximately 57 years and range roughly 23 to 90. Findings and limits, study-wide: Researchers report that CD8+ T cells had, on average, more expanded clones than CD4+.

Some clones are missing from TCRdb's copy, which holds only in-frame ones; the method was immunoSEQ multiplex PCR. The sample has roughly 80,000 clones; approximately 94% are singletons. Peripheral blood came from all dose cohorts at three timepoints. Germline V gene lookup returns CDR1 LGHNA and CDR2 YSLEER. The CDR3 is 16 amino acids. The V gene end was trimmed by 0 bases and the J gene end by 6 bases; junction bases not matched to a gene: 6. With regard to this clone: What it binds is unknown.

This clonotype originated in an adult with an advanced solid tumor such as melanoma, head and neck, liver or kidney cancer. The chain links TRBV4-3 to TRBJ2-2, with 8 bases identical to TRBD2. The source material was CD4+ or CD8+ T cells sorted from blood, sampled in a trial of the OX40 agonist ivuxolimab. The CDR3 reads CASSQEFTGGPGELFF. The CDR3 coding sequence is TGCGCCAGCAGCCAAGAGTTTACGGGAGGGCCCGGGGAGCTGTTTTTT.